This TCR beta chain was captured in a study of response to subunit inactivated influenza vaccine. Germline CDR1 reads SQVTM; CDR2 reads ANQGSEA. CDR3 length: 13 amino acids. Germline trimming cut 1 base from V and 8 bases from J; bases unmatched to any gene: 3. MiXCR, run by TCRdb on the RT-PCR reads, gives a single entry per CDR3 protein. The table has more than 550,000 distinct CDR3 sequences, about 11% seen once. In addition, the sample was reused for a study of T cells expressing NK-cell markers. That publication notes: UMIs accompanied the 5'RACE template switching by which TCR beta cDNA was made. Four of the donors also had these clonotypes leading their CD3+CD56-NKG2C+ fraction.

Material: PBMCs from blood, obtained on the day of vaccination. J is TRBJ2-1 and V is TRBV29-1; TRBD2 matches at 9 bases. The receptor was isolated from a man in his fifties or sixties who received an inactivated influenza vaccine. The CDR3 bases are TGCAGCGTTGAAGCTAGCGGGGAGGATGAGCAGTTCTTC. Amino acid sequence: CSVEASGEDEQFF.